The 5 T cell receptor beta chains reported below all come from one sample, sequenced in a study of beta chain features in type 1 diabetes. The investigators reverse transcribed all of the isolated RNA, so they sequenced expressed TCRB transcripts. The assay was immunoSEQ multiplex PCR, and TCRdb's table has in-frame clones only and misses some. The data hold roughly 290,000 clones, with around 7.3% observed a single time. The sample was central memory CD4+ T cells from blood. Every receptor here comes from a woman aged 18-29 years in good health.

This clone was found a few times. This chain joins TRBV19 and TRBJ2-5; 12 bases are shared with TRBD2. Per germline, CDR1 LNHDA and CDR2 SQIVND (reference sequence). The trim removed 6 bases at V and 5 bases at J, leaving 7 bases unmatched. This CDR3 comprises 15 residues. CDR3 sequence: CASRLLAGGVETQYF. CDR3 nucleotides: TGTGCCAGTAGGCTACTAGCGGGGGGCGTGGAGACCCAGTACTTC.

The chain carries TRBV20-1 and TRBJ1-2; the match to TRBD1 covers 7 bases. Germline V gives CDR1 DFQATT, CDR2 SNEGSKA (reference sequence). V gave up 3 bases and J gave up 10 bases; unmatched junction bases: 5. This CDR3 is 11 amino acids long. The CDR3 is CSARGTADYTF. Here the CDR3 DNA reads TGCAGTGCTAGGGGGACAGCCGACTACACCTTC.

This chain connects TRBV5-1 to TRBJ1-4; D is perhaps TRBD1 (5 bases). Germline loops: CDR1 SGHRS, CDR2 YFSETQ. With 1 base removed from V and 12 bases from J, the gap between germline ends came to 16 bases. This CDR3 spans 14 amino acids. This chain's CDR3 is CASSLQVSGKELFF. The CDR3 DNA follows: TGCGCCAGCAGCTTGCAGGTATCAGGGAAAGAACTGTTTTTT.

This clone was seen a few times. This sequence joins TRBV30 and TRBJ1-3; D remains ambiguous. Trimming left V 5 bases short and J 4 bases short, with 3 bases between. The germline V gene encodes CDR1 GTSNPN and CDR2 SVGIG (reference sequence). This CDR3 is built from 10 residues. CDR3 sequence reads: CAWGGNTIYF. CDR3 in DNA: TGTGCCTGGGGGGGAAACACCATATATTTT. Together with reference TRBV30 and TRBJ1-3, the CDR3 gives the full variable domain: SQTIHQWPATLVQPVGSPLSLECTVEGTSNPNLYWYRQAAGRGLQLLFYSVGIGQISSEVPQNLSASRPQDRQFILSSKKLLLSDSGFYLCAWGGNTIYFGEGSWLTVV.

The genes are TRBV29-1 and TRBJ1-2, with D uncertain. The CDR3 is made up of 11 amino acids. Germline CDR1 and CDR2: SQVTM and ANQGSEA. Trimming removed 7 bases from V and 6 bases from J, with 12 bases in between. CDR3 protein: CSGSILDGYTF. The CDR3 region has the DNA TGCAGCGGCTCAATTTTAGATGGCTACACCTTC.